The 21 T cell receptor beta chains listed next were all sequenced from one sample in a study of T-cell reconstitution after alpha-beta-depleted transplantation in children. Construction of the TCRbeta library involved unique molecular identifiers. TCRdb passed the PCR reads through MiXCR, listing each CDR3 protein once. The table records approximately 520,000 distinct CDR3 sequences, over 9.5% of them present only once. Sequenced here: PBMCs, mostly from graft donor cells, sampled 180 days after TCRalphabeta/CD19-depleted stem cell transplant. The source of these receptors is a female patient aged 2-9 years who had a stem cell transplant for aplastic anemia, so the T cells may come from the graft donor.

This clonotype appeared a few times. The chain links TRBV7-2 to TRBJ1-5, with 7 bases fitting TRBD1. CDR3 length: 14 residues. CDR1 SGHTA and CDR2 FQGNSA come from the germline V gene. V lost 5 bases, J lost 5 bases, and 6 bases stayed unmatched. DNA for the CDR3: TGTGCCAGCAGCCCCCGACAGGGCCATCAGCCCCAGCATTTT. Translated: CASSPRQGHQPQHF.

The CDR3 DNA reads as TGTGCCAGCAGCTATGGGGTTGAGCAGTTCTTC. Translation gives CASSYGVEQFF. The chain uses TRBV7-9 and TRBJ2-1; the D is unclear. Germline assignment: CDR1 SEHNR and CDR2 FQNEAQ (reference sequence). The ends were cut back, 4 bases at V and 9 bases at J, with 7 bases in the middle. The CDR3 runs 11 residues.

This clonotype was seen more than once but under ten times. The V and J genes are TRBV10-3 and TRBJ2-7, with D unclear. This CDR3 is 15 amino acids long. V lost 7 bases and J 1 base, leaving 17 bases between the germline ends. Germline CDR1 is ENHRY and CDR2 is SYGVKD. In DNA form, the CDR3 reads TGTGCCATCAATCCAGGCCCACCCGATTCCTACGAGCAGTACTTC. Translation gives CAINPGPPDSYEQYF.

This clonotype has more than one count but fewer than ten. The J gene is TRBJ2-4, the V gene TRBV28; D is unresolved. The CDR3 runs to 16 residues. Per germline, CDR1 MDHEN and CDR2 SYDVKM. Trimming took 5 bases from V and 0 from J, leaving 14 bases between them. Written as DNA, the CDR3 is TGTGCCAGCAGTAACGGAATGTTGTTAGCCAAAAACATTCAGTACTTC. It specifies CASSNGMLLAKNIQYF.

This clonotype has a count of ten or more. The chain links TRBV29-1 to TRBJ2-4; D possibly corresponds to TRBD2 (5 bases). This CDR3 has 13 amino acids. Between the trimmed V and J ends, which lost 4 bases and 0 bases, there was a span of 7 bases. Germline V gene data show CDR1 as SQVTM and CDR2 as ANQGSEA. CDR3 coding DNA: TGCAGCGTTGGTGAGGGAGCCAAAAACATTCAGTACTTC. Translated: CSVGEGAKNIQYF.

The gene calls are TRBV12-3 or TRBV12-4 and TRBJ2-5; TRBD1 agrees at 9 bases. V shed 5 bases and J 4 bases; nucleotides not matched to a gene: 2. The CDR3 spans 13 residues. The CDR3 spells CASSVQGAETQYF. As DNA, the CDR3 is TGTGCCAGCAGTGTACAGGGGGCAGAGACCCAGTACTTC.

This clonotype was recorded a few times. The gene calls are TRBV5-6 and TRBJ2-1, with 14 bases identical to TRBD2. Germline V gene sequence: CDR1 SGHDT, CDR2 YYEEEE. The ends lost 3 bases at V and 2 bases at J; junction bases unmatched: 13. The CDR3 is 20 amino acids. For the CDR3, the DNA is TGTGCCAGCAGCTCTCGGCGGGGGACTAGCGGGAGAAGAGCCTACAATGAGCAGTTCTTC. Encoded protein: CASSSRRGTSGRRAYNEQFF.

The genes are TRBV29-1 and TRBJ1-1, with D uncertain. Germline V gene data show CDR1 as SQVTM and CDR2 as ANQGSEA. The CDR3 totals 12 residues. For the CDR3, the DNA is TGCGGCCACGGGAGGATGAACACTGAAGCTTTCTTT. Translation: CGHGRMNTEAFF.

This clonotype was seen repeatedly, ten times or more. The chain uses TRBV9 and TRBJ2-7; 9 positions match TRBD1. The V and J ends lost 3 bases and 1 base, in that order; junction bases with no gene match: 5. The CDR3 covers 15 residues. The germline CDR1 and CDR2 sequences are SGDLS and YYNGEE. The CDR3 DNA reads TGTGCCAGCAGCGCAACCGGGACAGGGTCCTACGAGCAGTACTTC. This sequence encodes CASSATGTGSYEQYF.

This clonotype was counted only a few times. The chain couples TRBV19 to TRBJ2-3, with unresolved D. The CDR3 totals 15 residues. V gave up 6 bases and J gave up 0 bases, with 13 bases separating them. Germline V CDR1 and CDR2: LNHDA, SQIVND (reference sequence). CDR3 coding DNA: TGTGCCAGTAGAGAGGACGGAGTGAGCACAGATACGCAGTATTTT. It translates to CASREDGVSTDTQYF.

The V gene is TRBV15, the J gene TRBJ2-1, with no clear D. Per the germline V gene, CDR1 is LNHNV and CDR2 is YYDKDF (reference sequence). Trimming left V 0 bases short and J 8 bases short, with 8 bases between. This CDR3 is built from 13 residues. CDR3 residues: CATSRDGGDEQFF. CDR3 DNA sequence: TGTGCCACCAGCAGAGATGGTGGCGATGAGCAGTTCTTC.

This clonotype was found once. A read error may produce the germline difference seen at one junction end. The CDR3 reads CATSQDYGWEGMDTQYF. CDR3 in DNA: TGTGCCACCAGCCAAGATTACGGGTGGGAGGGAATGGATACGCAGTATTTT. The chain links TRBV3-1 to TRBJ2-3, with 7 nucleotides matching TRBD2. The CDR3 length is 17 residues. The germline V gene encodes CDR1 LGHDT and CDR2 YNNKEL (reference sequence).

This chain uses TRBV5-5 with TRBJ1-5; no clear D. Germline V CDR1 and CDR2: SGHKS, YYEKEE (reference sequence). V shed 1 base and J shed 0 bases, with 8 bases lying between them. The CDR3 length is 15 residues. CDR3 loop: CASSLSDFSNQPQHF. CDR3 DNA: TGTGCCAGCAGCTTGTCAGATTTTAGCAATCAGCCCCAGCATTTT.

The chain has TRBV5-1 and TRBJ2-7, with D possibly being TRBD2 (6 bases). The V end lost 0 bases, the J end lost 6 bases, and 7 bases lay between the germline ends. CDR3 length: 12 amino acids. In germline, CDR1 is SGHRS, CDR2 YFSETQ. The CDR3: CASSLVAAEQYF. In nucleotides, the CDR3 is TGCGCCAGCAGCTTGGTAGCGGCCGAGCAGTACTTC.

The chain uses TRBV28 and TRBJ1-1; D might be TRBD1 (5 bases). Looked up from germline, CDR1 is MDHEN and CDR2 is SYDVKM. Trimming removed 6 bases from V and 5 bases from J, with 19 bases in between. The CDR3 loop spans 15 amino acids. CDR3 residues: CASSESTGQTTEAFF. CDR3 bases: TGTGCCAGCAGCGAAAGCACAGGTCAAACGACTGAAGCTTTCTTT.

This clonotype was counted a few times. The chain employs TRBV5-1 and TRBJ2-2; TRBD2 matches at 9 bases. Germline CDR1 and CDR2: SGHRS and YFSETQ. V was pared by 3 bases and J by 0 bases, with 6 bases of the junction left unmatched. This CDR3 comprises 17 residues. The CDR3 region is CASSSTSGVSNTGELFF. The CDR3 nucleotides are TGCGCCAGCAGCTCGACTAGCGGAGTATCGAACACCGGGGAGCTGTTTTTT.

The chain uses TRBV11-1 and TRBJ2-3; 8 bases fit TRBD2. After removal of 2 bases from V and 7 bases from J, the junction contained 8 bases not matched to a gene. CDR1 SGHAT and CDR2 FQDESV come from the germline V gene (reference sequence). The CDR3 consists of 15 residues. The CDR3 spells CASSLLLAGSNTQYF. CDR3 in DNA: TGTGCCAGCAGCTTACTGCTAGCGGGTTCCAATACGCAGTATTTT.

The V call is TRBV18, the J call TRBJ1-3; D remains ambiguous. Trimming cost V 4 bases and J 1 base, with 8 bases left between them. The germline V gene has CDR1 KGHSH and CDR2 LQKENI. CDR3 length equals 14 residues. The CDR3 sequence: CASSLETSGNTIYF. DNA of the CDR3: TGTGCCAGCTCACTAGAGACATCTGGAAACACCATATATTTT.

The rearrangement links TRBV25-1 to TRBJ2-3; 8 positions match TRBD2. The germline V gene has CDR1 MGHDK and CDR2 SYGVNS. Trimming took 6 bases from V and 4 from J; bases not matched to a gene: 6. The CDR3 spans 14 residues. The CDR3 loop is CASSQREYPDTQYF. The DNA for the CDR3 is TGTGCCAGCAGCCAGCGGGAGTACCCAGATACGCAGTATTTT.

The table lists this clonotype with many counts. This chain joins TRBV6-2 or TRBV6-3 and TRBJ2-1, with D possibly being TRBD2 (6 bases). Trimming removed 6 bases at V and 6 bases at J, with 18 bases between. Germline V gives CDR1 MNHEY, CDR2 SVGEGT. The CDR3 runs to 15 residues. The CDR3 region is CASSLDPGSINEQFF. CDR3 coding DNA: TGTGCCAGCAGCCTCGATCCCGGGAGTATCAATGAGCAGTTCTTC.

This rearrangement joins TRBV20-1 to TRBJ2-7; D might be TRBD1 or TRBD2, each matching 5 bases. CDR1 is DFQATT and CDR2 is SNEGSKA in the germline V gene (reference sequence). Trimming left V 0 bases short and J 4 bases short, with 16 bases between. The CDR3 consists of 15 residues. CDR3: CSAREPPGRNYEQYF. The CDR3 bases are TGCAGTGCTAGAGAGCCGCCGGGACGGAATTACGAGCAGTACTTC.